This TCR beta chain is drawn from a study of early T cells in non-severe SARS-CoV-2 infection. Across the whole study: The input, bulk RNA from unsorted whole blood, was sequenced, and chains were unpaired.

Overall study results and limits: Private and CD4 specificities were missed by VDJdb matching, skewed to anti-spike CD8.

The CDR3 contains 16 residues. V gave up 3 bases and J gave up 9 bases; unmatched junction bases: 13. Germline loops: CDR1 SGHRS, CDR2 YFSETQ. Unique molecular identifiers were affixed to single, distinct cDNA molecules. TCRdb re-derived calls from the 5' RACE reads in MiXCR, one entry per CDR3 protein. The sample includes tens of thousands of distinct CDR3 sequences, roughly 13% of them seen just once. This clonotype appeared many times. Its specificity is not known. The source is an adult who was a healthcare worker with PCR-confirmed SARS-CoV-2 infection or an uninfected control (not recorded which). Sequencing used whole blood. V gene TRBV5-1 combines with J gene TRBJ2-1, with TRBD2 matching over 9 bases. The CDR3: CASSSGLALTQGEQFF. The CDR3 DNA reads TGCGCCAGCAGCTCGGGACTAGCCCTAACCCAGGGTGAGCAGTTCTTC.